Below, 8 T cell receptor beta chains from the same sample are listed, as sequenced in a study of T cells expressing NK-cell markers. No DNA is given; TCRdb re-called the 5' RACE reads and lists each CDR3 protein once. This sample's table reports around 470,000 distinct CDR3 sequences. The sequencing input was blood T cells: a sorted CD56 or NKG2C T cell subset, CD4+ or CD8+ T cells, or bulk PBMC T cells (not recorded which). The source of these receptors is a woman aged 50 to 65 in good health.

The chain combines TRBV6-5 with TRBJ1-4; TCRdb indicates TRBD1, and absent DNA this call remains unverified. CDR1 is MNHEY, CDR2 SVGAGI, per germline. The CDR3 loop spans 15 amino acids. The CDR3 spells CASSTQGGTNEKLFF.

This rearrangement joins TRBV12-3 or TRBV12-4 to TRBJ1-1; TCRdb returns TRBD1, unconfirmable since there is no DNA. CDR3 length: 19 residues. The CDR3 sequence is CASSLWDRFFGLLNTEAFF.

This chain connects TRBV5-1 to TRBJ2-2; absent DNA, TCRdb's TRBD2 call cannot be checked. Germline V CDR1 and CDR2: SGHRS, YFSETQ. This CDR3 comprises 16 residues. The CDR3 spells CASSPKGLAGTGELFF. The entire variable domain, with the rest obtained from reference TRBV5-1 and TRBJ2-2, is as follows: KAGVTQTPRYLIKTRGQQVTLSCSPISGHRSVSWYQQTPGQGLQFLFEYFSETQRNKGNFPGRFSGRQFSNSRSEMNVSTLELGDSALYLCASSPKGLAGTGELFFGEGSRLTVL.

This chain links TRBV12-5 with TRBJ2-1; TCRdb's assignment of TRBD2 cannot be checked, as there is no DNA. Germline CDR1 is LGHNT and CDR2 is FRNRAP. CDR3 length: 14 residues. CDR3 amino acids: CASVGDFSINEQFF.

The chain couples TRBV9 to TRBJ1-1. This CDR3 contains 14 residues. CDR1 is SGDLS and CDR2 is YYNGEE in the germline V gene. The CDR3 is CASSADGMNTEAFF.

The chain combines TRBV15 with TRBJ2-3; the TRBD1 assignment by TCRdb is unverifiable without DNA. In germline, CDR1 is LNHNV, CDR2 YYDKDF (reference sequence). The CDR3 extends over 18 amino acids. The CDR3 loop reads CATSRALGLLGRTDAQYF.

The V call is TRBV10-3, the J call TRBJ2-5. The germline gives CDR1 ENHRY, CDR2 SYGVKD. CDR3 length: 14 amino acids. The CDR3 reads CAISEARTGETQYF.

V and J are TRBV20-1 and TRBJ2-1; as DNA is missing, the TRBD1 call by TCRdb cannot be tested. Germline values: CDR1 DFQATT, CDR2 SNEGSKA (reference sequence). This CDR3 is built from 13 residues. The CDR3 here is CSARDDWAGEQFF.